This T cell receptor (beta chain) derives from a study of identical twins. V dropped 6 bases and J dropped 0 bases, with 9 bases sitting between them. This CDR3 is built from 14 residues. MiXCR, applied by TCRdb to the 5' RACE reads, yields one record per CDR3 protein. There are more than 1.5 million distinct CDR3 sequences in the sample; roughly a third occur only once, and roughly 0.3% lies in the top ten. This clonotype has at least ten counts. The specimen sequenced was cord blood. The TCR sequence derives from a newborn girl in good health. The chain joins TRBV12-3 or TRBV12-4 to TRBJ1-5; D not certain. CDR3 DNA sequence: TGTGCCAGCAGCGACGGATATAGCAATCAGCCCCAGCATTTT. Protein: CASSDGYSNQPQHF.